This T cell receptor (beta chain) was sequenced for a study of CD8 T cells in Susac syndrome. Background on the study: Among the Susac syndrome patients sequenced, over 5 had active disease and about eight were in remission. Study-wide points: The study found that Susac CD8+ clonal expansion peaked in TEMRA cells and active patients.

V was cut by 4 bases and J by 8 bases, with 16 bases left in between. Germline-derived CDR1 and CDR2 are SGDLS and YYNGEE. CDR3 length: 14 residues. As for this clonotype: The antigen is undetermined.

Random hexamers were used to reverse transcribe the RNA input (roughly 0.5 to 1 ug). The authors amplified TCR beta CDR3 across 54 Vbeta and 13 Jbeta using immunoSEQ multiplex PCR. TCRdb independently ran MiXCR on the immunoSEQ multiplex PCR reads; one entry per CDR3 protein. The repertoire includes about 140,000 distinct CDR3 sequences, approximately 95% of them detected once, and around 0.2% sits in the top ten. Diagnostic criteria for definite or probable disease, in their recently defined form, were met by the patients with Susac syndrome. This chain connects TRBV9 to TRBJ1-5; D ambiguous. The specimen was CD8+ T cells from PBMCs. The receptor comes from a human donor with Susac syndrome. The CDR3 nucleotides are TGTGCCAGCAGCCCCGGACGGGAGATCGAGCCCCAGCATTTT. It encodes CASSPGREIEPQHF.